This T cell receptor beta chain was identified during a study of response to subunit inactivated influenza vaccine. This clonotype appeared a few times. Its antigen is not known. TCRdb used MiXCR to reprocess the RT-PCR reads, holding one entry per CDR3 protein. The data contain hundreds of thousands of distinct CDR3 sequences, 20% to 25% of them singletons. Broader study findings: That few new T cells are recruited by each seasonal influenza vaccination was the authors' suggestion.

Trimming shortened V by 0 bases and J by 4 bases, and 12 bases separated the two germline ends. The CDR3 runs to 15 residues. Germline CDR1 MGHRA, CDR2 YSYEKL. The sample consisted of PBMCs from blood, taken 21 months after vaccination. V and J are TRBV4-1 and TRBJ1-1; weak D call: TRBD1 (5 bases). The source is a man aged 50 to 69 who received an inactivated influenza vaccine. Here the CDR3 DNA reads TGCGCCAGCAGCCAAGAACCCACGGGGGGCACTGAAGCTTTCTTT. This encodes CASSQEPTGGTEAFF.